This T cell receptor (beta chain) was captured in a study of blood T cell repertoires in COVID-19. Germline CDR1 MGHRA, CDR2 YSYEKL. This CDR3 has 16 amino acids. V lost 1 base to trimming and J lost 0 bases, with 12 bases between them. Only in-frame clones appear in the TCRdb table, and some are missing; sequencing was by immunoSEQ multiplex PCR. The sample shows about 37,000 clones, about 87% of them seen only once. This clone is labeled as medium-sized. The clonotype was recovered from a human donor in a cohort sampled during active COVID-19. What was sequenced was peripheral blood. The chain links TRBV4-1 to TRBJ1-2; D is ambiguous. The CDR3 region is CASSQGKWGANYGYTF. The CDR3 nucleotides are TGCGCCAGCAGCCAAGGGAAGTGGGGAGCTAACTATGGCTACACCTTC.